The 4 T cell receptor beta chains below all came from one sample that was sequenced in a study of response to subunit inactivated influenza vaccine. TCRdb ran MiXCR on the RT-PCR reads and lists one entry per CDR3 protein. The sample lists around 710,000 distinct CDR3 sequences, about 14% occurring once. The sequences come from PBMCs from blood, collected roughly 15 days before vaccination. Receptor source: a man aged 45-65 years who received an inactivated influenza vaccine.

This clonotype was counted only a few times. This chain joins TRBV4-2 and TRBJ2-3; tentative D call: TRBD2 (6 bases). V lost 0 bases and J 4 bases, leaving 11 bases between the germline ends. CDR3 size: 15 residues. Germline loops: CDR1 LGHNA, CDR2 YNFKEQ. CDR3 bases: TGTGCCAGCAGCCAAGAGAAGGGGAGGCCAGATACGCAGTATTTT. This codes for CASSQEKGRPDTQYF.

This clonotype was counted ten times or more. V is TRBV7-8 and J is TRBJ2-4; D is uncertain. The CDR3 sequence is 13 residues long. The V gene lost 2 bases and the J gene lost 7 bases, with 9 bases spanning the gap. The germline V gene encodes CDR1 SGHVS and CDR2 FQNEAQ. The DNA of the CDR3 is TGTGCCAGCAGCTTAAAGTCATGGAACATTCAGTACTTC. It specifies CASSLKSWNIQYF.

This clonotype was observed a few times. The genes are TRBV4-3 and TRBJ2-1, with 9 bases identical to TRBD2. The V gene end was trimmed by 0 bases and the J gene end by 15 bases; junction bases not matched to a gene: 9. Looked up from germline, CDR1 is LGHNA and CDR2 is YSLEER. The CDR3 loop spans 14 amino acids. CDR3 region: CASSQDLAGGPVFF. The CDR3, as DNA: TGCGCCAGCAGCCAAGATTTGGCGGGGGGGCCGGTGTTCTTC.

This clonotype was seen more than once but under ten times. The CDR3 DNA reads as TGTGCCAGCAGCTTATTTAGCGGGAGCTCCTACGAGCAGTACTTC. As protein: CASSLFSGSSYEQYF. V gene TRBV7-3 combines with J gene TRBJ2-7; 9 positions agree with TRBD2. The CDR3 has 15 amino acids. Germline CDR1 is SGHTA and CDR2 is FQGTGA. V lost 2 bases and J lost 0; bases outside the gene matches: 2.